Shown below are 10 T cell receptor beta chains from a single sample sequenced in a study of blood T cell repertoires in COVID-19. Assay: immunoSEQ multiplex PCR; the TCRdb copy retains only in-frame clones and omits some. Of some 320,000 clones listed, roughly 86% are singletons. The sequenced material came from PBMCs or T cells enriched from blood (not recorded which). These receptors originate from a woman aged 25 to 39 who had recovered from COVID-19.

The chain carries TRBV27 and TRBJ2-7; a possible D gene is TRBD1 (5 bases). Germline values: CDR1 MNHEY, CDR2 SMNVEV (reference sequence). The V gene lost 2 bases and the J gene lost 5 bases, with 7 bases spanning the gap. This CDR3 contains 12 residues. This CDR3 reads CASSLAGNEQYF. CDR3 bases: TGTGCCAGCAGTTTAGCAGGGAACGAGCAGTACTTC.

This sequence joins TRBV5-1 and TRBJ2-3; D remains ambiguous. The CDR3 has 14 residues. V lost 2 bases and J lost 0, with 7 bases in between. Germline values: CDR1 SGHRS, CDR2 YFSETQ. The CDR3 is CASSFRQSTDTQYF. In nucleotides, the CDR3 is TGCGCCAGCAGCTTTCGTCAGAGCACAGATACGCAGTATTTT. Full variable domain (remainder filled in from reference TRBV5-1 and TRBJ2-3): KAGVTQTPRYLIKTRGQQVTLSCSPISGHRSVSWYQQTPGQGLQFLFEYFSETQRNKGNFPGRFSGRQFSNSRSEMNVSTLELGDSALYLCASSFRQSTDTQYFGPGTRLTVL.

Only a few counts were recorded for this clone. Written as DNA, the CDR3 is TGTGCCAGTAGTACCGGGACAGTACGGTATGGCTACACCTTC. Translated, it gives CASSTGTVRYGYTF. V and J are TRBV19 and TRBJ1-2, with 7 bases lining up with TRBD1. Germline V gives CDR1 LNHDA, CDR2 SQIVND (reference sequence). The CDR3 length is 14 residues. The J segment lost 5 bases and the V segment lost 4 bases, leaving 7 bases of the junction unmatched.

This sequence joins TRBV25-1 and TRBJ2-1; D gene uncertain. Germline CDR1 reads MGHDK; CDR2 reads SYGVNS. CDR3 length: 14 amino acids. Between the trimmed V and J ends, which lost 3 bases and 5 bases, there was a span of 11 bases. CDR3 coding DNA: TGTGCCAGCAGTGACACGACTCTCCACAATGAGCAGTTCTTC. Protein product: CASSDTTLHNEQFF.

This clone has just a few counts. This CDR3 is CASRPTGEIQETQYF. The CDR3 DNA follows: TGTGCCAGCAGGCCGACAGGGGAAATCCAAGAGACCCAGTACTTC. The gene calls are TRBV28 and TRBJ2-5, with 8 bases lining up with TRBD1. CDR1 and CDR2 (germline): MDHEN, SYDVKM. Germline trimming cut 6 bases from V and 1 base from J; bases unmatched to any gene: 7. The CDR3 covers 15 residues.

This chain joins TRBV27 and TRBJ1-2; D is possibly TRBD1 (6 bases). Trimming shortened V by 2 bases and J by 2 bases, and 15 bases separated the two germline ends. Germline-derived CDR1 and CDR2 are MNHEY and SMNVEV (reference sequence). CDR3 length equals 16 residues. This chain's CDR3 is CASSLRGGARNYGYTF. The CDR3 DNA reads as TGTGCCAGCAGTTTAAGGGGGGGGGCGCGGAACTATGGCTACACCTTC.

V is TRBV5-1 and J is TRBJ2-2; D remains ambiguous. Germline CDR1 is SGHRS and CDR2 is YFSETQ. This CDR3 has 17 amino acids. Trimming removed 3 bases from V and 1 base from J, with 16 bases in between. CDR3 DNA sequence: TGCGCCAGCAGCTCCTACCAGGTCTCCCTGAACACCGGGGAGCTGTTTTTT. Its translation: CASSSYQVSLNTGELFF.

This chain uses TRBV19 with TRBJ2-5; 7 positions match TRBD2. Per the germline V gene, CDR1 is LNHDA and CDR2 is SQIVND (reference sequence). The V gene end was trimmed by 5 bases and the J gene end by 7 bases; junction bases not matched to a gene: 19. This CDR3 contains 17 residues. CDR3 DNA: TGTGCCAGTAGTTCGCAGGGAACGGACGGGGGGTATGGGACCCAGTACTTC. Residues: CASSSQGTDGGYGTQYF. The variable domain in full, with the rest retrieved from reference TRBV19 and TRBJ2-5, is DGGITQSPKYLFRKEGQNVTLSCEQNLNHDAMYWYRQDPGQGLRLIYYSQIVNDFQKGDIAEGYSVSREKKESFPLTVTSAQKNPTAFYLCASSSQGTDGGYGTQYFGPGTRLLVL.

The chain uses TRBV18 and TRBJ2-7; possible D gene TRBD2, 5 bases. CDR1 is KGHSH, CDR2 LQKENI, per germline. With 6 bases removed from V and 3 bases from J, the gap between germline ends came to 12 bases. The CDR3 is 13 amino acids. In nucleotides, the CDR3 is TGTGCCAGCTCGCCGGGGTCTTTCTACGAGCAGTACTTC. The encoded protein is CASSPGSFYEQYF.

V and J are TRBV28 and TRBJ2-7, with a tentative D call TRBD2 (5 bases). Germline-derived CDR1 and CDR2 are MDHEN and SYDVKM. The CDR3 spans 12 residues. Trimming left V 7 bases short and J 6 bases short, with 13 bases between. CDR3 nucleotide sequence: TGTGCCAGCAAGTTCCTGGCGGGCGAGCAGTACTTC. Its protein product is CASKFLAGEQYF.